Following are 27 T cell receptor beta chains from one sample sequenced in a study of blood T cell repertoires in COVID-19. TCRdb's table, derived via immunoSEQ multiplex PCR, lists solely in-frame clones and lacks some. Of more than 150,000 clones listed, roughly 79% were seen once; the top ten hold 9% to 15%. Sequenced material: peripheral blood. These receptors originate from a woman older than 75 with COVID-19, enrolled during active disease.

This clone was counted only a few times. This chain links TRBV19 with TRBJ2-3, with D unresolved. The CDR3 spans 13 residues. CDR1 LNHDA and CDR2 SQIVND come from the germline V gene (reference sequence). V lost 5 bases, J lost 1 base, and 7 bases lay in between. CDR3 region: CASSSRRTDTQYF. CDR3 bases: TGTGCCAGTAGTTCGCGGCGCACAGATACGCAGTATTTT.

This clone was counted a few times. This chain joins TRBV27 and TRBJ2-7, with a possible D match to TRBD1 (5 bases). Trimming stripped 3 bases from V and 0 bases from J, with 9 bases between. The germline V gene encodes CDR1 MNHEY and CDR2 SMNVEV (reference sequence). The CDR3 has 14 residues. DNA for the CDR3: TGTGCCAGCAGTTTTTTTGGGGCCTCCTACGAGCAGTACTTC. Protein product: CASSFFGASYEQYF.

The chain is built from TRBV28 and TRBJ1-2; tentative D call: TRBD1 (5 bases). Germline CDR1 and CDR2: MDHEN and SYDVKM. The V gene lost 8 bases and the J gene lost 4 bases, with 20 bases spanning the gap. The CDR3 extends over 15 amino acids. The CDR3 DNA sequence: TGTGCCAGCTATCCCCAGGGATTGGAGATCTATGGCTACACCTTC. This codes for CASYPQGLEIYGYTF.

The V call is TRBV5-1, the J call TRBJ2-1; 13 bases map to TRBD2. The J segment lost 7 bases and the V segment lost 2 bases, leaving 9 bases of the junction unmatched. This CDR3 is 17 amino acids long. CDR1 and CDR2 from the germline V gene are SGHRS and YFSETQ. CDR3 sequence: CASSLGLAGVLLNEQFF. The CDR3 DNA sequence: TGCGCCAGCAGCTTAGGACTAGCGGGAGTCTTATTGAATGAGCAGTTCTTC.

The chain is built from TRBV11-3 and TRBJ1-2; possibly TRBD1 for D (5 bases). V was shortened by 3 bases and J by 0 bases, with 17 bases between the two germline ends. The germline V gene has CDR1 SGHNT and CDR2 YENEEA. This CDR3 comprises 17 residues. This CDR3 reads CASSFGPGLQANYGYTF. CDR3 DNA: TGTGCCAGCAGCTTCGGTCCGGGACTTCAAGCTAACTATGGCTACACCTTC.

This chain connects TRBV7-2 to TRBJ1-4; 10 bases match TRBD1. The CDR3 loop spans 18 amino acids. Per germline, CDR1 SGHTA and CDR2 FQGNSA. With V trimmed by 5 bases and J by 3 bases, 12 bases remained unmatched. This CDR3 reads CASSLPRPGQGSNEKLFF. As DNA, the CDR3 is TGTGCCAGCAGCCTACCTCGTCCGGGACAGGGGTCTAATGAAAAACTGTTTTTT. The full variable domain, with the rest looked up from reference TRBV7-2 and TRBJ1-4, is GAGVSQSPSNKVTEKGKDVELRCDPISGHTALYWYRQSLGQGLEFLIYFQGNSAPDKSGLPSDRFSAERTGGSVSTLTIQRTQQEDSAVYLCASSLPRPGQGSNEKLFFGSGTQLSVL.

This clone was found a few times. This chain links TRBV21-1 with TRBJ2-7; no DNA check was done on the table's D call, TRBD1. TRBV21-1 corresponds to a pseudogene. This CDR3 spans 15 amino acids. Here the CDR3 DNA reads TGTGCCAGCAGCAAAGCGGACAACGGCACCTACGAGCAGTACTTC. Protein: CASSKADNGTYEQYF.

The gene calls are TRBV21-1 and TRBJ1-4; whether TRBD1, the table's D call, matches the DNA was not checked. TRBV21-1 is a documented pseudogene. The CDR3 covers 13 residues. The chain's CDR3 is CAGRDTKDEKLFF. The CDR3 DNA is TGTGCCGGCCGGGACACAAAGGATGAAAAACTGTTTTTT.

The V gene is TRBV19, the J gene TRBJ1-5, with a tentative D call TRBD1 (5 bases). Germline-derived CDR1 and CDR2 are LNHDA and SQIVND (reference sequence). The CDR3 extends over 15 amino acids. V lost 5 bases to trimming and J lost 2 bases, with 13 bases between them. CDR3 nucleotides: TGTGCCAGTAGTCCTTGGGGGGATGGCAATCAGCCCCAGCATTTT. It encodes CASSPWGDGNQPQHF.

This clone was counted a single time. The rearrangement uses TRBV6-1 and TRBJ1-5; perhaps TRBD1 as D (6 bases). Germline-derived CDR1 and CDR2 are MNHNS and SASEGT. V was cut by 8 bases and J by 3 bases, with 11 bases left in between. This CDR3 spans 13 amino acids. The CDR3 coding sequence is TGTGCCAGCTCGCAGGGGTTCAATCAGCCCCAGCATTTT. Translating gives CASSQGFNQPQHF.

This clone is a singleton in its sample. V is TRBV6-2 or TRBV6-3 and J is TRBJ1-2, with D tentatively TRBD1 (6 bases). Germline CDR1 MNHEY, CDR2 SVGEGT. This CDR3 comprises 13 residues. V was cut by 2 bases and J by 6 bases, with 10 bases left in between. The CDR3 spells CASSYTGSNGYTF. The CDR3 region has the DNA TGTGCCAGCAGTTACACAGGGTCGAATGGCTACACCTTC.

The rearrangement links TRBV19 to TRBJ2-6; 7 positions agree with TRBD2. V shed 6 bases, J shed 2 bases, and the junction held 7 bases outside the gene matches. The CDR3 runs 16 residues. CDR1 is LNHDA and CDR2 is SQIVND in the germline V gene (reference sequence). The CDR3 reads CASSSLAQPGANVLTF. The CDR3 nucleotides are TGTGCCAGTAGCTCACTAGCGCAGCCTGGGGCCAACGTCCTGACTTTC.

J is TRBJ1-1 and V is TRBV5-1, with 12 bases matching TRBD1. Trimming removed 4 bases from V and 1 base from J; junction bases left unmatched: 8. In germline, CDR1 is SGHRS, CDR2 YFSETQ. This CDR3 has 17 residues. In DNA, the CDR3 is TGCGCCAGCAGCCTTCGGGGACAGGGGGCGGGGAACACTGAAGCTTTCTTT. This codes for CASSLRGQGAGNTEAFF.

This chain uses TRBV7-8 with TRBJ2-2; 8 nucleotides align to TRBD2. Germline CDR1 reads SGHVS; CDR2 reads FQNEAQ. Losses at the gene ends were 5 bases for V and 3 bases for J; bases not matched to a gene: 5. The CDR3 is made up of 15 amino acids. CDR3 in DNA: TGTGCCAGCAGCATCGGGACTAGGTACACCGGGGAGCTGTTTTTT. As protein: CASSIGTRYTGELFF.

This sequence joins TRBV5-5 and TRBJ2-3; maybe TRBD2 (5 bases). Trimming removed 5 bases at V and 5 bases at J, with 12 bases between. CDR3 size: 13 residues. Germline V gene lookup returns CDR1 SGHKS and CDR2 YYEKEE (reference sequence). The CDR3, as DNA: TGTGCCAGCAGTCCCCGGGGTCTAGATACGCAGTATTTT. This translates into CASSPRGLDTQYF. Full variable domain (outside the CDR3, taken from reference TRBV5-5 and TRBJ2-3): DAGVTQSPTHLIKTRGQQVTLRCSPISGHKSVSWYQQVLGQGPQFIFQYYEKEERGRGNFPDRFSARQFPNYSSELNVNALLLGDSALYLCASSPRGLDTQYFGPGTRLTVL.

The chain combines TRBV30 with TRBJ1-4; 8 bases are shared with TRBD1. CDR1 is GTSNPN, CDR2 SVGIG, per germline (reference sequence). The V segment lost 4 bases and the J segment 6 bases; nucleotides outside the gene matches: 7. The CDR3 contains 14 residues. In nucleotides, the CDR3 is TGTGCCTGGACCAGGACAGGGTACGATGAAAAACTGTTTTTT. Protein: CAWTRTGYDEKLFF.

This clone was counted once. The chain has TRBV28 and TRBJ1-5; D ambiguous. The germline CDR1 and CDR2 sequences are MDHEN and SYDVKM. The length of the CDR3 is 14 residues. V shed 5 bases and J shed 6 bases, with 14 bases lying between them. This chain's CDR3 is CASSPPLEVQPQHF. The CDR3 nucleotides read TGTGCCAGCAGTCCCCCTCTCGAGGTTCAGCCCCAGCATTTT.

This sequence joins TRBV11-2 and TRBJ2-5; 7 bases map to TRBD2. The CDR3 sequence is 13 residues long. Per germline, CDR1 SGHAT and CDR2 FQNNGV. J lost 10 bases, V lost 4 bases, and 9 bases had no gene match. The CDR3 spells CASSSSSGGYQYF. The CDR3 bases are TGTGCCAGCAGCTCGTCTAGCGGAGGTTACCAGTACTTC.

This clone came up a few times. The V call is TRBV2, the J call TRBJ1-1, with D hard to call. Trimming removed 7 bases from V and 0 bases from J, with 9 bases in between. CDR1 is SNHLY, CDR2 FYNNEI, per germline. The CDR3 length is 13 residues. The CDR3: CASTGGMNTEAFF. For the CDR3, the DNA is TGTGCCAGCACGGGAGGGATGAACACTGAAGCTTTCTTT. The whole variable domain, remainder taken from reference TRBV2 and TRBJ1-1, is EPEVTQTPSHQVTQMGQEVILRCVPISNHLYFYWYRQILGQKVEFLVSFYNNEISEKSEIFDDQFSVERPDGSNFTLKIRSTKLEDSAMYFCASTGGMNTEAFFGQGTRLTVV.

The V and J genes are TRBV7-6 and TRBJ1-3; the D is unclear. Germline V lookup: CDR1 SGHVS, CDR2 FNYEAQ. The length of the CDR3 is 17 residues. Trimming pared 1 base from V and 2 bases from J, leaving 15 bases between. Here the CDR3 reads CASSLENYRGAGNTIYF. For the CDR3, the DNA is TGTGCCAGCAGCTTAGAAAACTACCGGGGTGCTGGAAACACCATATATTTT.

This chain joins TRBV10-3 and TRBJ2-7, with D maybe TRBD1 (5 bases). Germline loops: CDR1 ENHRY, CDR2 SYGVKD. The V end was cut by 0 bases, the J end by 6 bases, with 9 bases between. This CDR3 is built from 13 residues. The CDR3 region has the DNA TGTGCCATCAGTGAGTCGGGGCGGCTCGAGCAGTACTTC. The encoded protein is CAISESGRLEQYF.

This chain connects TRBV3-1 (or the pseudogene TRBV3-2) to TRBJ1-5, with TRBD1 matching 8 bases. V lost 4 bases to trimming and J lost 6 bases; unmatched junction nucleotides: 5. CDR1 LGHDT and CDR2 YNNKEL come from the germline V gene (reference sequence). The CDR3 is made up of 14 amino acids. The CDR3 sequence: CASSLGQAGQPQHF. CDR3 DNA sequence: TGTGCCAGCAGCCTGGGACAGGCGGGTCAGCCCCAGCATTTT.

CDR3 DNA sequence: TGTGCCAGCAGCTTAAAGACAGGGGGCAGTGAAAAACTGTTTTTT. It yields the protein CASSLKTGGSEKLFF. This sequence joins TRBV5-4 and TRBJ1-4; 10 bases fit TRBD1. The V and J ends lost 2 bases and 7 bases, in that order; junction bases with no gene match: 5. The V gene's germline CDR1 is SGHNT and CDR2 YYREEE (reference sequence). CDR3 length: 15 residues.

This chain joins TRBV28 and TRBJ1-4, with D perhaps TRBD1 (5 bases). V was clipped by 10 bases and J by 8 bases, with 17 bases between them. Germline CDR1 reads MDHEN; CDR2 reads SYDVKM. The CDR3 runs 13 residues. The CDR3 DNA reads TGTGCCACGATGGATAGGGCAGGGGAAAAACTGTTTTTT. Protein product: CATMDRAGEKLFF.

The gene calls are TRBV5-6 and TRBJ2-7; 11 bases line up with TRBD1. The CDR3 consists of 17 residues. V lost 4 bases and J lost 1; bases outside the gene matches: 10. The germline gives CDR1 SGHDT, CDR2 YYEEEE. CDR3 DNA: TGTGCCAGCAGCGGGCAGGGGGACAGGGGGTTTTCCTACGAGCAGTACTTC. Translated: CASSGQGDRGFSYEQYF. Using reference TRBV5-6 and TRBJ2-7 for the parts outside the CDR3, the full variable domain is DAGVTQSPTHLIKTRGQQVTLRCSPKSGHDTVSWYQQALGQGPQFIFQYYEEEERQRGNFPDRFSGHQFPNYSSELNVNALLLGDSALYLCASSGQGDRGFSYEQYFGPGTRLTVT.

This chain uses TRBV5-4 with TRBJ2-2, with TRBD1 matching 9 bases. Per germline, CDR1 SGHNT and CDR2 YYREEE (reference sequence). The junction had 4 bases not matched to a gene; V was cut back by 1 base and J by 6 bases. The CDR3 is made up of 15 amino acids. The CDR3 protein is CASSLTGGAAGELFF. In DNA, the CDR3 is TGTGCCAGCAGCTTGACAGGGGGCGCGGCCGGGGAGCTGTTTTTT.

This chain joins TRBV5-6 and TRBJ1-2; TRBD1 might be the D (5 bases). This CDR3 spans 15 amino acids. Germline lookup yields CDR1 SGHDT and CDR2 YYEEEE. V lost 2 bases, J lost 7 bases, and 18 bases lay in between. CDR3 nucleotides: TGTGCCAGCAGCTTCCAGACAGTCTCTCTATTTGGCTACACCTTC. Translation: CASSFQTVSLFGYTF.